A single sample is the source of the 4 T cell receptor beta chains below, sequenced in a study of T cell responses to AZD1222 COVID-19 vaccine. Profiling relied on immunoSEQ multiplex PCR, and the TCRdb table lists in-frame clones only, not all of them. The repertoire holds just under 75,000 clones, with around 80% as singletons. The sequences come from peripheral blood, collected 28 days after the second AZD1222 dose. Receptor source: an adult who received the AZD1222 COVID-19 vaccine.

Remarks on this clone: Other DNA variants within this sample encode the same CDR3. V gene TRBV5-1 combines with J gene TRBJ2-5; no clear D gene. The germline CDR1 and CDR2 sequences are SGHRS and YFSETQ. Trimming removed 3 bases from V and 1 base from J, with 1 base in between. CDR3 length equals 11 residues. The CDR3 coding sequence is TGCGCCAGCAGCTCCCAAGAGACCCAGTACTTC. Translating it yields CASSSQETQYF.

This chain uses TRBV9 with TRBJ2-3, with D unresolved. The CDR3 covers 15 residues. CDR1 and CDR2 from the germline V gene are SGDLS and YYNGEE. V was pared by 2 bases and J by 2 bases, with 12 bases between. The CDR3 DNA reads TGTGCCAGCAGCGTTTCCCCAACAAACACAGATACGCAGTATTTT. Amino acids: CASSVSPTNTDTQYF.

CDR3: CASRETGLGGYTF. DNA of the CDR3: TGTGCCAGCAGAGAGACAGGGTTAGGGGGCTACACCTTC. The rearrangement links TRBV9 to TRBJ1-2; 7 nucleotides align to TRBD1. The V and J ends lost 5 bases and 8 bases, in that order; junction bases with no gene match: 9. Germline V gene data show CDR1 as SGDLS and CDR2 as YYNGEE. There are 13 residues in the CDR3.

The chain recombines TRBV4-2 with TRBJ1-2; weak D call: TRBD1 (6 bases). Between the trimmed V and J ends, which lost 1 base and 4 bases, there was a span of 13 bases. Per germline, CDR1 LGHNA and CDR2 YNFKEQ. This CDR3 spans 15 amino acids. In nucleotides, the CDR3 is TGTGCCAGCAGCCAAGGGGGGCGGGATCCCTATGGCTACACCTTC. Translated, it gives CASSQGGRDPYGYTF.